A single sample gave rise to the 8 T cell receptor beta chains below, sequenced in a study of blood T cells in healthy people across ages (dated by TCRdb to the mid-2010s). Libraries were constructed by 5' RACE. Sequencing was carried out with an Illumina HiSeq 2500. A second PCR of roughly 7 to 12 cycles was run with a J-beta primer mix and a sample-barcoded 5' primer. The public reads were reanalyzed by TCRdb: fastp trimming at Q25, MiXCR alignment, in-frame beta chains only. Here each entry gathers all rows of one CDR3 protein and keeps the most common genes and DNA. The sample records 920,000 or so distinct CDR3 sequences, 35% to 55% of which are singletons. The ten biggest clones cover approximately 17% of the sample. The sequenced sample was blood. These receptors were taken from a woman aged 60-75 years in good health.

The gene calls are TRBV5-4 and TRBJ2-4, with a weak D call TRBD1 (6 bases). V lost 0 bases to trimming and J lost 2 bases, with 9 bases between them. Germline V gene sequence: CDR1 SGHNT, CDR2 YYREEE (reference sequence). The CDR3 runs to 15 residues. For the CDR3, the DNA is TGTGCCAGCAGCTTGGGACGGGACACCAAAAACATTCAGTACTTC. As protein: CASSLGRDTKNIQYF.

The CDR3 bases are TGTGCCAGCAGCTTAACTCCTGGGGAGACCCAGTACTTC. This codes for CASSLTPGETQYF. J is TRBJ2-5 and V is TRBV7-3; D uncertain. The CDR3 sequence is 13 residues long. V lost 0 bases to trimming and J lost 5 bases, with 7 bases between them. Germline assignment: CDR1 SGHTA and CDR2 FQGTGA.

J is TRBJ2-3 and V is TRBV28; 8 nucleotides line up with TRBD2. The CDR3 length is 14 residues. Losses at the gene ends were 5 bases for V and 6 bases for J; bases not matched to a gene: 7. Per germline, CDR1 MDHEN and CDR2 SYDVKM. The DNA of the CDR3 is TGTGCCAGCAGTCGACCGGGACTAGAGGATACGCAGTATTTT. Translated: CASSRPGLEDTQYF.

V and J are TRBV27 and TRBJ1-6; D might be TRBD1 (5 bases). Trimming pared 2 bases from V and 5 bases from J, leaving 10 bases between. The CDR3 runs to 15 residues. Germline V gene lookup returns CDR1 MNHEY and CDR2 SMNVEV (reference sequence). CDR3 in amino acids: CASSLGGVNNSPLHF. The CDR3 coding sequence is TGTGCCAGCAGTTTAGGAGGGGTAAATAATTCACCCCTCCACTTT.

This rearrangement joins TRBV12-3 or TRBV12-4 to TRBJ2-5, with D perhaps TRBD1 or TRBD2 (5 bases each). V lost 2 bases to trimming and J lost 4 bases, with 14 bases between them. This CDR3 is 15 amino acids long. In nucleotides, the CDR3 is TGTGCCAGCAGTTTACCCAGGGTAGGAGGAGAGACCCAGTACTTC. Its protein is CASSLPRVGGETQYF.

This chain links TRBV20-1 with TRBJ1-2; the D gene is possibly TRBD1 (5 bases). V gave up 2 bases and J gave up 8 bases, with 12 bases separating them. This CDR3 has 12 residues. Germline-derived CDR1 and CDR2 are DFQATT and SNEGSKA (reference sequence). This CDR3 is CSARIQASGYTF. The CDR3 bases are TGCAGTGCTAGAATACAGGCATCCGGCTACACCTTC.

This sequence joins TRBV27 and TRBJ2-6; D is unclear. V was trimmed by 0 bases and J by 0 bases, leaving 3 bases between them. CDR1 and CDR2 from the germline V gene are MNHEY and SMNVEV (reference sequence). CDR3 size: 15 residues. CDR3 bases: TGTGCCAGCAGTTTATCGCCCTCTGGGGCCAACGTCCTGACTTTC. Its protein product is CASSLSPSGANVLTF.

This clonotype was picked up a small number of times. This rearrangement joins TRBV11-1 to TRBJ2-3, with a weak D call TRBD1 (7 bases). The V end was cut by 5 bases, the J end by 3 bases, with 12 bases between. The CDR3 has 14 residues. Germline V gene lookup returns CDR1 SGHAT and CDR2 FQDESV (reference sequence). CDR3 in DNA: TGTGCCAGCAGCCCGGAGGGGGCTACAGATACGCAGTATTTT. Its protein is CASSPEGATDTQYF.